This TCR beta chain was identified during a study of tumor and adjacent non-tumor tissue in lung cancer. For the study at large: The cohort had about a dozen adenocarcinoma, a couple of squamous cell and 1 small cell patients.

The library came from three nested PCR rounds adapted from ARM-PCR protocols. TCRdb redid the calling of the multiplex PCR reads with MiXCR, one entry per CDR3 protein. This repertoire shows about 90,000 distinct CDR3 sequences, more than 75% found once; its top ten account for about a fifth. Germline-derived CDR1 and CDR2 are MNHNY and SVGAGI (reference sequence). This CDR3 region has 13 residues. RNA was extracted from bulk tissue without any cell sorting. The normal lung tissue was taken more than 3 cm from the tumor edge. Between August and November 2014, newly diagnosed, chemotherapy-naive lung cancer patients underwent thoracic surgery in China. As to this clonotype: Its antigen remains unidentified. The CDR3 does not end in the conserved phenylalanine or tryptophan, so this is likely a read error.

Study-level results: Compared with tumor, normal lung showed significantly lower TCR diversity. Higher tumor TCR diversity was associated with shorter survival.

The genes are TRBV6-6 and TRBJ2-7, with D perhaps TRBD2 (5 bases). The TCR was taken from a woman aged 50 to 65 with non-small cell lung cancer. The sequenced sample consisted of distant non-tumor lung tissue. Written as DNA, the CDR3 is TGTGACAGCAGTTACTCCGGGGACTACGAGCAGTACTCC. Translated, it gives CDSSYSGDYEQYS.